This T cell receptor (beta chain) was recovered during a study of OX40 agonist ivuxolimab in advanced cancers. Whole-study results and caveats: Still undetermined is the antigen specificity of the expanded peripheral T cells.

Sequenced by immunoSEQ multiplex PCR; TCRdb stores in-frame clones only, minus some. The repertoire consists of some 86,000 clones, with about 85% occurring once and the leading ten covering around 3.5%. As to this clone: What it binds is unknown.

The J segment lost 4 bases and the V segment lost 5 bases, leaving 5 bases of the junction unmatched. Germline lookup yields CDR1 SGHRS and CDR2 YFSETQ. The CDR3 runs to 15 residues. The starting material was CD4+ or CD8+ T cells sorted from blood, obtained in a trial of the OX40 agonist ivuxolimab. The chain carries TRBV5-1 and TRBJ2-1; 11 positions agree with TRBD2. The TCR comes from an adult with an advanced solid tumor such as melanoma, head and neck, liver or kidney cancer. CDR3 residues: CASRSTSGIYNEQFF. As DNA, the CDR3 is TGCGCCAGCAGGTCGACTAGCGGGATATACAATGAGCAGTTCTTC.